This T cell receptor beta chain derives from a study of graft-versus-host responses after intestinal transplantation. On the study more broadly: Multivisceral, liver-intestinal, or isolated intestinal grafts went to recipients. Findings of the study overall: Across patients carrying graft-donor T cell macrochimerism, allografts held high graft-versus-host to host-versus-graft clonal ratios.

This clone was seen more than once but under ten times. TCRdb's copy holds only in-frame clones and misses some; the assay was immunoSEQ multiplex PCR. The sample holds roughly 20,000 clones, around 38% seen once. The CDR3 is 16 amino acids. Plating combined some 200,000 CFSE-labeled responder cells with some 200,000 irradiated, violet-dye-labeled stimulator cells. Proliferating CFSE-low CD3+CD4+ and CD3+CD8+ responders were sorted post-reaction. The clonotype comes from a human patient who received an intestinal transplant. Sequencing used alloreactive CD8+ T cells from a mixed lymphocyte reaction culture, obtained before intestinal transplant. Noted subset: CFSE-low proliferating T cells sorted from approximately 6-day pre-transplant mixed lymphocyte reaction (GvH or HvG direction). The chain has TRBV21-1 and TRBJ1-4. TRBV21-1 is given as a pseudogene. The CDR3 here is CASSNYRDQGKEKLFF. The CDR3 region has the DNA TGTGCCAGCAGCAATTACCGGGACCAGGGAAAGGAAAAACTGTTTTTT.